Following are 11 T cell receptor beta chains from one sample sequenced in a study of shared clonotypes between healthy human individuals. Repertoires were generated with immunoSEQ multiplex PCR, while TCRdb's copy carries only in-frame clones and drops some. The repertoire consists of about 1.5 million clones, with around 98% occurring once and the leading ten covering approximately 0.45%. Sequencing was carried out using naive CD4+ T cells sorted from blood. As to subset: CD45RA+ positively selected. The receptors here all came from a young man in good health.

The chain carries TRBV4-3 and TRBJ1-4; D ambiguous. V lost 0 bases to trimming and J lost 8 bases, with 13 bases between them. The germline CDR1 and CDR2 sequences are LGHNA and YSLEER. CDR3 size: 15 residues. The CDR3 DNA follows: TGCGCCAGCAGCCAAGATTGGGGTCCAGACGAAAAACTGTTTTTT. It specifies CASSQDWGPDEKLFF.

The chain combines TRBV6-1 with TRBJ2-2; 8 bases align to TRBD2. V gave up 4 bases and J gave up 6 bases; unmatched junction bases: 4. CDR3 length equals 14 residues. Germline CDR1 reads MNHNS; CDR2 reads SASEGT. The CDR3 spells CASSGAGGPGELFF. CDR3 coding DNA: TGTGCCAGCAGTGGGGCGGGAGGCCCCGGGGAGCTGTTTTTT.

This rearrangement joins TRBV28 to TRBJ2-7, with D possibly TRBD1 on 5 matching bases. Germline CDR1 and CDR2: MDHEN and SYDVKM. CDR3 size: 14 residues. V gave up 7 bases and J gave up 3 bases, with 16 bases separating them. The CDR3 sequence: CASTRQTGGYEQYF. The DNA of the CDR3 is TGTGCCAGCACACGACAGACTGGTGGCTACGAGCAGTACTTC.

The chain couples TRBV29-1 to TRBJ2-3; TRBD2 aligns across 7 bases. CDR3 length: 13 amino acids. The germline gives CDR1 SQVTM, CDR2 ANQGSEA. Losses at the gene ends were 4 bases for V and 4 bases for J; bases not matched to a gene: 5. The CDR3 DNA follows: TGCAGCGTTGGCGGGAGAAATGCAGATACGCAGTATTTT. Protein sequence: CSVGGRNADTQYF.

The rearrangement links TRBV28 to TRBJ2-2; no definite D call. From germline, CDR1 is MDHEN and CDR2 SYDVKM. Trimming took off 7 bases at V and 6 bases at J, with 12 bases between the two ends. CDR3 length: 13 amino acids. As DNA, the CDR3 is TGTGCCAGCACCGGCCTGATTCCCGGGGAGCTGTTTTTT. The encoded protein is CASTGLIPGELFF.

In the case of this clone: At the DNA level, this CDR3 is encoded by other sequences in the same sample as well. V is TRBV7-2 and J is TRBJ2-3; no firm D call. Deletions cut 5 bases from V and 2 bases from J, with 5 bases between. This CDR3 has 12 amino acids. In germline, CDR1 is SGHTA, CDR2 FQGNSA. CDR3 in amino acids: CASSIDTDTQYF. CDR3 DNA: TGTGCCAGCAGCATAGACACAGATACGCAGTATTTT.

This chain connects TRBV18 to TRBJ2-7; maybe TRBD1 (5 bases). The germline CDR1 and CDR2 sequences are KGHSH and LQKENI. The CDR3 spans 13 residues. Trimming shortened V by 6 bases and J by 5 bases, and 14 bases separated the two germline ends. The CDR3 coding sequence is TGTGCCAGCTCGTTGACAGCCCCCCACGAGCAGTACTTC. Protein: CASSLTAPHEQYF.

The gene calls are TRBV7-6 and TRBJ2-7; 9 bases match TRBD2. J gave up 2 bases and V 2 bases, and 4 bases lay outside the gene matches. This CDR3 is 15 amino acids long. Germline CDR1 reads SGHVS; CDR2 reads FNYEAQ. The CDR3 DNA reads TGTGCCAGCAGCTTACCCGCGGGAGGGACCTACGAGCAGTACTTC. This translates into CASSLPAGGTYEQYF.

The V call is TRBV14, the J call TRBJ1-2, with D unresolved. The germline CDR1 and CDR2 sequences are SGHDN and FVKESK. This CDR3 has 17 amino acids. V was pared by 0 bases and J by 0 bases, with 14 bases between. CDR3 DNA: TGTGCCAGCAGCCAAGATAGGAGGGAGCACCCTAACTATGGCTACACCTTC. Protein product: CASSQDRREHPNYGYTF.

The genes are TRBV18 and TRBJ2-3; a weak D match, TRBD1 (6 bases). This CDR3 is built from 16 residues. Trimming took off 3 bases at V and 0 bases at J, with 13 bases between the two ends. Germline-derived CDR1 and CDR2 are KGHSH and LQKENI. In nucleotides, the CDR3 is TGTGCCAGCTCACCGGTGACAGGATCTAGCACAGATACGCAGTATTTT. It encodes CASSPVTGSSTDTQYF.

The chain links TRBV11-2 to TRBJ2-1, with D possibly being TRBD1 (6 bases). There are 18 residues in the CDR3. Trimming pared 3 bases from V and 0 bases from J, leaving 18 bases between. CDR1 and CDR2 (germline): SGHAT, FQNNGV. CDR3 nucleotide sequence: TGTGCCAGCAGCTTTCTCCCGGGACACTCGAGCTCCTACAATGAGCAGTTCTTC. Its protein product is CASSFLPGHSSSYNEQFF.